The table lists the clone carrying this TCR beta chain with a few counts. Its antigen is unidentified. Germline CDR1 is KGHDR and CDR2 is SFDVKD. The V and J ends lost 4 bases and 5 bases, in that order; junction bases with no gene match: 8. The CDR3 is 16 residues long. These data originate in a study of Graves' ophthalmopathy and Graves' hyperthyroidism. General study points: With roughly 65% sensitivity and approximately 72% specificity, the model predicted ophthalmopathy progression. A classifier, a 13-signature model, separated ophthalmopathy from stable hyperthyroidism with 85% to 90% sensitivity and 65% to 83% specificity.

RNA transcripts were the template, and TCR beta CDR3 regions were amplified from them. First-round RT-PCR used HTBI primers; second-round multiplex PCR followed. Via MiXCR, TCRdb re-called the multiplex PCR reads, giving one row per CDR3 protein. The table has roughly 410,000 distinct CDR3 sequences, 15% seen once. Each hyperthyroidism patient was newly diagnosed, with under 2 months' duration, and aged 18 to 65. Lactation, pregnancy, uncontrolled infections and other autoimmune diseases were all grounds for excluding patients. Sequencing was done on a sample of peripheral blood. This sequence originates from a woman younger than 30 with stable Graves' hyperthyroidism. V usage is TRBV24-1 and J usage is TRBJ2-2; the match to TRBD2 covers 8 bases. CDR3 sequence: CATSDPTGTSTGELFF. CDR3 bases: TGTGCCACCAGTGACCCAACCGGGACTAGTACCGGGGAGCTGTTTTTT.